Reported below is one T cell receptor beta chain. The CDR3 is 13 amino acids. V lost 6 bases, J lost 4 bases, and 4 bases stayed unmatched. Germline V gene sequence: CDR1 LNHDA, CDR2 SQIVND (reference sequence). The sample is drawn from a study of blood T cell repertoires in COVID-19. Overall study: Researchers got acute and convalescent COVID-19 samples from the United States, Italy and Spain. In each case, the material was cDNA or gDNA derived from T cells, B-cell-depleted T cells, or PBMCs.

Here immunoSEQ multiplex PCR was the method, and the copy in TCRdb shows in-frame clones only, minus some. The sample yields approximately 350,000 clones, 86% seen once. The Seattle patients joined while their infection was active and were tracked longitudinally afterward. This sequence originates from an older woman with COVID-19, enrolled during active disease. The specimen sequenced was peripheral blood. The chain joins TRBV19 to TRBJ1-2; 8 nucleotides agree with TRBD1. The CDR3, as DNA: TGTGCCAGTAGCACAGGGGGGGGCTATGGCTACACCTTC. This encodes CASSTGGGYGYTF. The variable domain in full, with the rest retrieved from reference TRBV19 and TRBJ1-2, is DGGITQSPKYLFRKEGQNVTLSCEQNLNHDAMYWYRQDPGQGLRLIYYSQIVNDFQKGDIAEGYSVSREKKESFPLTVTSAQKNPTAFYLCASSTGGGYGYTFGSGTRLTVV.